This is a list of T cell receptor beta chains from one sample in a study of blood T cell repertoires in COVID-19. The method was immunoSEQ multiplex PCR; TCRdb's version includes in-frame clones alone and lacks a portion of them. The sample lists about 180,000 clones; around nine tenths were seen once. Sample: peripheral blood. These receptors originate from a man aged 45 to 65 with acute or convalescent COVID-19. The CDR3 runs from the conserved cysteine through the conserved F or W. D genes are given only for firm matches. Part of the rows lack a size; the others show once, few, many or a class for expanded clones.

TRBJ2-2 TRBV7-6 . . TGTGCCAGCAGCCCCTCCCCCCAGGGAAACACCGGGGAGCTGTTTTTT CASSPSPQGNTGELFF
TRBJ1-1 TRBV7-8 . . TGTGCCAGCAGCTTAGGACTACTGAACACTGAAGCTTTCTTT CASSLGLLNTEAFF
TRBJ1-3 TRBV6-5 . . TGTGCCAGCAGTTACTCCACACAGGTCGGAAACACCATATATTTT CASSYSTQVGNTIYF
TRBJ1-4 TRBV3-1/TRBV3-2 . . TGTGCCAGCAGCCAAGAAGGATTAGGCGGGTATGAGAATGAAAAACTGTTTTTT CASSQEGLGGYENEKLFF
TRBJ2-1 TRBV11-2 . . TGTGCCAGCAGCCCTGGTTTCGGGAGCACCTACAATGAGCAGTTCTTC CASSPGFGSTYNEQFF
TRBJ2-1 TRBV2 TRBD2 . TGTGCCAGCAGTGTTCGCGGAATGGGAGGGGAGCAGTTCTTC CASSVRGMGGEQFF
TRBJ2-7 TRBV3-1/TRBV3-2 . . TGTGCCAGCAGCCAACTTAACGAGCAGTACTTC CASSQLNEQYF
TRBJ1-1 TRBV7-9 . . TGTGCCAGCACCCCACGAGACCTACCGGGGACTGAAGCTTTCTTT CASTPRDLPGTEAFF
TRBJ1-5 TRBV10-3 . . TGTGCCACACAGGTGAATAGGGGGGGCCAGCCCCAGCATTTT CATQVNRGGQPQHF
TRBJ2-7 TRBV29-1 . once TGCAGCGTTGTAACGGGACTCACCTACGAGCAGTACTTC CSVVTGLTYEQYF
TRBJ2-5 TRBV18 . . TGTGCCAGCTCACCCCCTCCCGGGGAGACCCAGTACTTC CASSPPPGETQYF
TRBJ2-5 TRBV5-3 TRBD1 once TGTGCCAGAAGCCTAGACAGGGAGCCGTCAGGCCAAGAGACCCAGTACTTC CARSLDREPSGQETQYF
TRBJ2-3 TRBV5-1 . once TGCGCCAGCAGCTTCCACAGGGATTTTTCTTCAGATACGCAGTATTTT CASSFHRDFSSDTQYF
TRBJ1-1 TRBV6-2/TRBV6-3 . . TGTGCCAGCAGCACCACAGGGTTTCGGAACACTGAAGCTTTCTTT CASSTTGFRNTEAFF
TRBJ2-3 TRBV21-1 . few TGTGCCAGCTTAGAACTAGCGGGAGCAGATACGCAGTATTTT CASLELAGADTQYF
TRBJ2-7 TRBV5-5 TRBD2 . TGTGCCAGCAGTCCAAGGACTAGCGGGAGCGTAAGCTACGAGCAGTACTTC CASSPRTSGSVSYEQYF
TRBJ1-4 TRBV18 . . TGTGCCAGCTCACCCCCACTTAATGAAAAACTGTTTTTT CASSPPLNEKLFF
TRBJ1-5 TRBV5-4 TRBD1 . TGTGCCAGCAGCTCGGACGGGACAGGGAGCAATCAGCCCCAGCATTTT CASSSDGTGSNQPQHF
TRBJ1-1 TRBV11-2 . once TGTGCCAGCACCACACAGCTCATGAACACTGAAGCTTTCTTT CASTTQLMNTEAFF
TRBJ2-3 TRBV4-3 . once TGCGCCAGCAGCCAAGGTTTCGGGACTTATAGCACAGATACGCAGTATTTT CASSQGFGTYSTDTQYF
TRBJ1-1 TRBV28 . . TGTGCCAGCAGTTTCCGGGGGACTGAAGCTTTCTTT CASSFRGTEAFF
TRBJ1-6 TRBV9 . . TGTGCCAGCAGCGTAGGAGGTCAGGGTTCACCCCTCCACTTT CASSVGGQGSPLHF
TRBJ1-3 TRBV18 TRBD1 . TGTGCCAGCTCACGGGACAGGTCCTACACCATATATTTT CASSRDRSYTIYF
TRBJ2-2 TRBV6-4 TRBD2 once TGTGCCAGCAGTAGCGGGGACACCGGGGAGCTGTTTTTT CASSSGDTGELFF
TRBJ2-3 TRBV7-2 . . TGTGCCAGCAGCTTATTTGCCGGGGGGCAGGTAGATACGCAGTATTTT CASSLFAGGQVDTQYF
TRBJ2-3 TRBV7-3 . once TGTGCCAGCAGCATGACCATGGCGGGTACGCAGTATTTT CASSMTMAGTQYF
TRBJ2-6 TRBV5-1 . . TGCGCCAGCAGCCCGGTGGGGGGATTTCCCTCGGCTGGGGCCAACGTCCTGACTTTC CASSPVGGFPSAGANVLTF
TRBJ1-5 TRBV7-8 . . TGTGCCAGCAGCTTAAGCCGGTTGGGCAGGGAGGATCAGCCCCAGCATTTT CASSLSRLGREDQPQHF
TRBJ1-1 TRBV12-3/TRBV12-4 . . TGTGCCAGCAGCCCCGTTAACACTGAAGCTTTCTTT CASSPVNTEAFF
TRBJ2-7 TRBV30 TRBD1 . TGTGCCTGGAGTTCAGGACAGGGAGGCGAGCAGTACTTC CAWSSGQGGEQYF
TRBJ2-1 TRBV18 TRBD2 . TGTGCCAGCTCACCACCTTTTCCGGGAGGTTCGAATGAGCAGTTCTTC CASSPPFPGGSNEQFF
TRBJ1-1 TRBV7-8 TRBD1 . TGTGCCAGCAGCTTGGGACAGGGAGTGAACACTGAAGCTTTCTTT CASSLGQGVNTEAFF
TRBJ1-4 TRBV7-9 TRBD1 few TGTGCCAGCAGCCTTCGGACAGGCAGAGAAAAACTGTTTTTT CASSLRTGREKLFF
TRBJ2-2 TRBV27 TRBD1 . TGTGCCAGCAGTCCAAACAGGGGTTCCACCGGGGAGCTGTTTTTT CASSPNRGSTGELFF
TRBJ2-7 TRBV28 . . TGTGCCAGCAACACTGCCTCGGGATCCTACGAGCAGTACTTC CASNTASGSYEQYF
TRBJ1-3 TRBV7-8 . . TGTGCCAGCAGCTTAGATCAGGCGTACTCTGGAAACACCATATATTTT CASSLDQAYSGNTIYF
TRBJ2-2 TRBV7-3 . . TGTGCCAGCAGCCGGACTACGAACACCGGGGAGCTGTTTTTT CASSRTTNTGELFF
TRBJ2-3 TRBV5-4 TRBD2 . TGTGCCAGCAGCTTGGGACTAGCCGGCACAGATACGCAGTATTTT CASSLGLAGTDTQYF
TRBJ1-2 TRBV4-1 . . TGCGCCAGCAGCCATACAGGGACCTATGGCTACACCTTC CASSHTGTYGYTF
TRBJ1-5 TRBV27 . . TGTGCCAGCAGTTTTGAGCGTTATCAGCCCCAGCATTTT CASSFERYQPQHF
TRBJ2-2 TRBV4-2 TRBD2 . TGTGCCAGCAGCCAAGACAATCTAGCGGGGGGGTACGGGGAGCTGTTTTTT CASSQDNLAGGYGELFF
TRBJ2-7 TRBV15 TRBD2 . TGTGCCACCAGCAGCAGGACTAGCGGGAGGAGGATGGGCTACGAGCAGTACTTC CATSSRTSGRRMGYEQYF
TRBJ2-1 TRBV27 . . TGTGCCAGCAGTTTATCGGGTAGGAGCTCCTACAATGAGCAGTTCTTC CASSLSGRSSYNEQFF
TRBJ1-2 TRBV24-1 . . TGTGCCACCAGTGATCCCGCTGGGGGAGGAGTAGACTATGGCTACACCTTC CATSDPAGGGVDYGYTF
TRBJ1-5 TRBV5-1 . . TGCGCCAGCAGCTTACAGGGAGGCAATCAGCCCCAGCATTTT CASSLQGGNQPQHF
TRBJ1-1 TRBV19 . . TGTGCCAGCGGTGTAGACAGGTACACTGAAGCTTTCTTT CASGVDRYTEAFF
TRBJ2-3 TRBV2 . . TGTGCCAGCAACCTGCGGACAGAATCTAGCACAGATACGCAGTATTTT CASNLRTESSTDTQYF
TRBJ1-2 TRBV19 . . TGTGCCAGTAGTATGAAGCTAACCAGGGGATCGGTCTATGGCTACACCTTC CASSMKLTRGSVYGYTF
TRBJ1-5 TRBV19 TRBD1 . TGTGCCAGTAGTACCAGACAGGGGGGTAGCAATCAGCCCCAGCATTTT CASSTRQGGSNQPQHF
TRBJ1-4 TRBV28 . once TGTGCCAGCAGCCTAGCGGGTAATAATGAAAAACTGTTTTTT CASSLAGNNEKLFF
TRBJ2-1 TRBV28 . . TGTGCCAGCAGTTTAGGCGGGGTCAATGAGCAGTTCTTC CASSLGGVNEQFF
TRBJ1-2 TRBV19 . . TGTGCCAGTAGCAAACAGGGTGGCTATGGCTACACCTTC CASSKQGGYGYTF
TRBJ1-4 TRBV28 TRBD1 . TGTGCCAGCAGTGCATACCAGGGACAGGGTGAAAAACTGTTTTTT CASSAYQGQGEKLFF